Following are 17 T cell receptor beta chains from one sample sequenced in a study of blood T cell repertoires in COVID-19. Sequencing was performed with immunoSEQ multiplex PCR; in TCRdb, only in-frame clones are kept and a portion is missing. The repertoire includes 200,000 or so clones, less than 90% of them detected once, and 4.5% to 5.5% sits in the top ten. The sequencing sample was made of peripheral blood. The receptors here all came from a woman aged 55-75 years who had recovered from COVID-19.

The rearrangement uses TRBV30 and TRBJ1-5, with D perhaps matching TRBD1 (5 bases). Germline CDR1 reads GTSNPN; CDR2 reads SVGIG (reference sequence). The CDR3 runs to 16 residues. Trimming took off 0 bases at V and 5 bases at J, with 17 bases between the two ends. The CDR3 reads CAWSVQGKNIYQPQHF. In DNA form, the CDR3 reads TGTGCCTGGAGTGTCCAGGGCAAAAATATATATCAGCCCCAGCATTTT.

This chain connects TRBV11-2 to TRBJ1-3; 9 nucleotides match TRBD1. V lost 4 bases, J lost 3 bases, and 7 bases stayed unmatched. The CDR3 extends over 16 amino acids. In germline, CDR1 is SGHAT, CDR2 FQNNGV. The CDR3, as DNA: TGTGCCAGCAGCTCTTACAGGGGGCGGGATGGAAACACCATATATTTT. It yields the protein CASSSYRGRDGNTIYF.

V gene TRBV19 combines with J gene TRBJ2-7; TRBD1 is a possible D gene (6 bases). The V end was cut by 4 bases, the J end by 1 base, with 17 bases between. Germline CDR1 reads LNHDA; CDR2 reads SQIVND (reference sequence). This CDR3 has 16 amino acids. The CDR3 DNA follows: TGTGCCAGTAGTACTGTTGGGGGCTCCGCTTCCTACGAGCAGTACTTC. Translated: CASSTVGGSASYEQYF. Full variable domain (remainder filled in from reference TRBV19 and TRBJ2-7): DGGITQSPKYLFRKEGQNVTLSCEQNLNHDAMYWYRQDPGQGLRLIYYSQIVNDFQKGDIAEGYSVSREKKESFPLTVTSAQKNPTAFYLCASSTVGGSASYEQYFGPGTRLTVT.

This rearrangement joins TRBV6-1 to TRBJ1-1; D perhaps matches TRBD1 (5 bases). CDR1 is MNHNS and CDR2 is SASEGT in the germline V gene. The CDR3 length is 13 residues. Trimming cost V 3 bases and J 11 bases, with 16 bases left between them. In DNA form, the CDR3 reads TGTGCCAGCAGTGACCCGCCGGACAAATGGGCTTTCTTT. Translated, it gives CASSDPPDKWAFF.

This chain connects TRBV5-4 to TRBJ1-2; 7 bases match TRBD1. The CDR3 covers 13 residues. Germline CDR1 and CDR2: SGHNT and YYREEE (reference sequence). With 4 bases clipped from V and 2 bases from J, the junction kept 2 bases outside the gene matches. The CDR3 is CASSTGQNYGYTF. The CDR3 DNA reads TGTGCCAGCAGCACGGGACAGAACTATGGCTACACCTTC.

The V call is TRBV10-3, the J call TRBJ1-5; possible D gene TRBD1, 5 bases. The germline gives CDR1 ENHRY, CDR2 SYGVKD. This CDR3 has 13 amino acids. V was shortened by 4 bases and J by 7 bases, with 11 bases between the two germline ends. CDR3 sequence reads: CAISGTLGQPQHF. CDR3 DNA: TGTGCCATCAGTGGGACACTGGGGCAGCCCCAGCATTTT.

A note on this clone: The junction departs from germline at one end; a sequencing error may be responsible. The chain has TRBV6-1 and TRBJ1-2, with 7 bases fitting TRBD1. CDR1 is MNHNS and CDR2 is SASEGT in the germline V gene. The CDR3 consists of 15 residues. CDR3 residues: CASSDRAPPDYGYTF. As DNA, the CDR3 is TGTGCTAGCAGTGACAGGGCCCCTCCTGACTATGGCTACACCTTC.

This chain joins TRBV10-3 and TRBJ2-1; D gene unclear. Between the trimmed V and J ends, which lost 4 bases and 0 bases, there was a span of 13 bases. Germline V gene data show CDR1 as ENHRY and CDR2 as SYGVKD. The CDR3 consists of 16 residues. The CDR3 DNA sequence: TGTGCCATCAGTGGGCAGACTCCGAGCTCCTACAATGAGCAGTTCTTC. It is translated as CAISGQTPSSYNEQFF.

The J gene is TRBJ2-2, the V gene TRBV19; weak D call: TRBD1 (6 bases). Germline V CDR1 and CDR2: LNHDA, SQIVND (reference sequence). V lost 6 bases to trimming and J lost 0 bases, with 14 bases between them. CDR3 length: 16 residues. The CDR3 DNA is TGTGCCAGTAGCCCTCAGGGGCTCGCGAACACCGGGGAGCTGTTTTTT. It encodes CASSPQGLANTGELFF.

In DNA form, the CDR3 reads TGTGCCAGCTCACTAACAGGGGGCAATCAGCCCCAGCATTTT. This codes for CASSLTGGNQPQHF. The rearrangement links TRBV18 to TRBJ1-5; TRBD1 matches 7 bases. The CDR3 totals 14 residues. V gave up 4 bases and J gave up 2 bases; unmatched junction bases: 2. Germline V CDR1 and CDR2: KGHSH, LQKENI.

This sequence joins TRBV7-3 and TRBJ2-1; 7 bases agree with TRBD2. The length of the CDR3 is 16 residues. CDR1 and CDR2 from the germline V gene are SGHTA and FQGTGA. J was trimmed by 6 bases and V by 2 bases; bases with no gene match: 10. Here the CDR3 DNA reads TGTGCCAGCAGCTTAGCGGGGGAGACCCCGCGCAATGAGCAGTTCTTC. Translated, it gives CASSLAGETPRNEQFF.

The chain is built from TRBV10-2 and TRBJ2-5; 7 bases fit TRBD1. The trim removed 6 bases at V and 2 bases at J, leaving 3 bases unmatched. Germline CDR1 WSHSY, CDR2 SAAADI. The CDR3 consists of 13 residues. In DNA, the CDR3 is TGCGCCAGCAGAAGGGGACAGCAAGAGACCCAGTACTTC. This encodes CASRRGQQETQYF.

This sequence joins TRBV5-1 and TRBJ2-4; TRBD2 might be the D (5 bases). The length of the CDR3 is 13 residues. In germline, CDR1 is SGHRS, CDR2 YFSETQ. V was clipped by 6 bases and J by 11 bases, with 18 bases between them. CDR3 DNA sequence: TGCGCCAGCACCCAGGAGGCCGAGGGCGTTCAGTACTTC. It translates to CASTQEAEGVQYF.

The chain links TRBV5-5 to TRBJ2-5; D uncertain. The CDR3 covers 12 residues. From germline, CDR1 is SGHKS and CDR2 YYEKEE (reference sequence). V lost 5 bases and J 2 bases, leaving 7 bases between the germline ends. The CDR3 bases are TGTGCCAGCAGTGCCGGGCAAGAGACCCAGTACTTC. Translating gives CASSAGQETQYF.

The J gene is TRBJ2-7, the V gene TRBV2, with TRBD1 as a possible D gene (6 bases). Trimming shortened V by 3 bases and J by 2 bases, and 11 bases separated the two germline ends. The V gene's germline CDR1 is SNHLY and CDR2 FYNNEI. The CDR3 covers 14 residues. DNA of the CDR3: TGTGCCAGCAGTGAGGGGACAAGACCCTACGAGCAGTACTTC. Encoded protein: CASSEGTRPYEQYF.

J is TRBJ2-3 and V is TRBV7-3; D possibly corresponds to TRBD1 (7 bases). Trimming cost V 3 bases and J 1 base, with 14 bases left between them. This CDR3 region has 16 residues. Germline values: CDR1 SGHTA, CDR2 FQGTGA. Here the CDR3 DNA reads TGTGCCAGCAGCTTTCAGGGGGGCGGGGGCACAGATACGCAGTATTTT. Translated, it gives CASSFQGGGGTDTQYF. The entire variable domain, with the rest obtained from reference TRBV7-3 and TRBJ2-3, is as follows: GAGVSQTPSNKVTEKGKYVELRCDPISGHTALYWYRQSLGQGPEFLIYFQGTGAADDSGLPNDRFFAVRPEGSVSTLKIQRTERGDSAVYLCASSFQGGGGTDTQYFGPGTRLTVL.

The chain employs TRBV19 and TRBJ2-2; TRBD2 aligns across 11 bases. Germline CDR1 and CDR2: LNHDA and SQIVND (reference sequence). J was trimmed by 9 bases and V by 2 bases; bases with no gene match: 5. This CDR3 has 15 residues. CDR3: CASSITSGGMRELFF. CDR3 nucleotide sequence: TGTGCCAGTAGTATAACTAGCGGGGGCATGAGGGAGCTGTTTTTT. Variable domain in full (rest from reference TRBV19 and TRBJ2-2): DGGITQSPKYLFRKEGQNVTLSCEQNLNHDAMYWYRQDPGQGLRLIYYSQIVNDFQKGDIAEGYSVSREKKESFPLTVTSAQKNPTAFYLCASSITSGGMRELFFGEGSRLTVL.